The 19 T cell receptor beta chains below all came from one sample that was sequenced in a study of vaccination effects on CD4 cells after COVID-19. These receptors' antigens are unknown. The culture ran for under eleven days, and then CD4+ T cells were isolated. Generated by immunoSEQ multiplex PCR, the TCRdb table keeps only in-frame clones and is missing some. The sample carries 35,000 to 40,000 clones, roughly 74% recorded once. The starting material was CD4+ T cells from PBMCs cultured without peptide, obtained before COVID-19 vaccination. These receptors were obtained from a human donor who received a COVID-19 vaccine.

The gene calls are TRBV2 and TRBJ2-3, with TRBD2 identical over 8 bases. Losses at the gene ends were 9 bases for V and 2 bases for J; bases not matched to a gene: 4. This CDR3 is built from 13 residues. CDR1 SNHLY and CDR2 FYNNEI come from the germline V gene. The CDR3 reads CARAGGPTDTQYF. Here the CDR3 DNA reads TGTGCCAGGGCGGGGGGCCCCACAGATACGCAGTATTTT.

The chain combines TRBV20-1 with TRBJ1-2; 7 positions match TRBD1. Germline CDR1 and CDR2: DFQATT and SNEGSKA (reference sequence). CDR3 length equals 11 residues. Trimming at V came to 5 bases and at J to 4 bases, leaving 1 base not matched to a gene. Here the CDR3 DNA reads TGCAGTGCTCGACAGGGCTATGGCTACACCTTC. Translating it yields CSARQGYGYTF.

CDR3 region: CASSQDPHPGQPQHF. The DNA of the CDR3 is TGCGCCAGCAGCCAAGATCCCCACCCCGGACAGCCCCAGCATTTT. The chain recombines TRBV4-1 with TRBJ1-5; D gene uncertain. V was trimmed by 0 bases and J by 7 bases, leaving 13 bases between them. The CDR3 has 15 residues. CDR1 is MGHRA, CDR2 YSYEKL, per germline.

The DNA for the CDR3 is TGTGCCAGCAGAGGCCTGGGGTGGAACACTGAAGCTTTCTTT. This codes for CASRGLGWNTEAFF. The chain combines TRBV6-5 with TRBJ1-1, with D unresolved. V lost 6 bases and J lost 1, with 12 bases in between. The CDR3 is 14 residues long. Per the germline V gene, CDR1 is MNHEY and CDR2 is SVGAGI.

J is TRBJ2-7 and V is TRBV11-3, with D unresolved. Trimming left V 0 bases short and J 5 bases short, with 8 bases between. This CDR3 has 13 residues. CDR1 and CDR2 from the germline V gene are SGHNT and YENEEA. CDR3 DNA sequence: TGTGCCAGCAGCTTAGACAGGTCCAACGAGCAGTACTTC. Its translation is CASSLDRSNEQYF.

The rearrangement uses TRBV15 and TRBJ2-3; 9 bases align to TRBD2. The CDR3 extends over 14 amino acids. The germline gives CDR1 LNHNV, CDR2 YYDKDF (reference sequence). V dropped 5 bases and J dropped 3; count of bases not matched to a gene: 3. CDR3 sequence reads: CATSPLAGTDTQYF. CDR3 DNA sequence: TGTGCCACCAGCCCGCTAGCGGGAACAGATACGCAGTATTTT.

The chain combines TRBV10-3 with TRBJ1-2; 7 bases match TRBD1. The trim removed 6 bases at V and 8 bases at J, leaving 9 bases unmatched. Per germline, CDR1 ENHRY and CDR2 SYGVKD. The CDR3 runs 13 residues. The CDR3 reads CAIRGTAPVGYTF. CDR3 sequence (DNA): TGTGCCATCAGGGGGACAGCCCCTGTCGGCTACACCTTC.

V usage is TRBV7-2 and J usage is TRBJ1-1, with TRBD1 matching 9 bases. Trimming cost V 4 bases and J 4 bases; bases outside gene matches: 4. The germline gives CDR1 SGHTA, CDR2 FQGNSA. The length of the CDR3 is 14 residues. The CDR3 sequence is CASSWGQGATEAFF. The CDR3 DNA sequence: TGTGCCAGCAGCTGGGGACAGGGAGCCACTGAAGCTTTCTTT. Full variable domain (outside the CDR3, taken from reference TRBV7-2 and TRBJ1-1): GAGVSQSPSNKVTEKGKDVELRCDPISGHTALYWYRQSLGQGLEFLIYFQGNSAPDKSGLPSDRFSAERTGGSVSTLTIQRTQQEDSAVYLCASSWGQGATEAFFGQGTRLTVV.

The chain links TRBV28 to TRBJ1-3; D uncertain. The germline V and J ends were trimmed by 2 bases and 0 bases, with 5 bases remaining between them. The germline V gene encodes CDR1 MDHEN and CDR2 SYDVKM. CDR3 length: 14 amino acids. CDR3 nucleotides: TGTGCCAGCAGTTTAACGAGCTCTGGAAACACCATATATTTT. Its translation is CASSLTSSGNTIYF. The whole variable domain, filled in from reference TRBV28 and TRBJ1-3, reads DVKVTQSSRYLVKRTGEKVFLECVQDMDHENMFWYRQDPGLGLRLIYFSYDVKMKEKGDIPEGYSVSREKKERFSLILESASTNQTSMYLCASSLTSSGNTIYFGEGSWLTVV.

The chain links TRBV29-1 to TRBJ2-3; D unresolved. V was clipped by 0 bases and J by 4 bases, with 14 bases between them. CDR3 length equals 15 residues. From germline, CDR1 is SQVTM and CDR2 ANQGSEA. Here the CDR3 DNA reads TGCAGCGTTGAAGATCACATTAAGTTTGCAGATACGCAGTATTTT. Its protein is CSVEDHIKFADTQYF.

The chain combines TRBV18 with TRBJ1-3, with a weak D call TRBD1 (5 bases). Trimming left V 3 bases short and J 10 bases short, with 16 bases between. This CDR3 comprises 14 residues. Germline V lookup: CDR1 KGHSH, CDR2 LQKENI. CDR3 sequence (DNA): TGTGCCAGCTCACCCCGGGACCCTCGGAGGACCATATATTTT. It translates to CASSPRDPRRTIYF.

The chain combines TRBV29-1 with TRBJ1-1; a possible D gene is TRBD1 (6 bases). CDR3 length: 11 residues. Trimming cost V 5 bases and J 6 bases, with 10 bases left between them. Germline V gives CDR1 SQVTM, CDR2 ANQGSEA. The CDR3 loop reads CSVRGGAEAFF. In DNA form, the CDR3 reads TGCAGCGTTCGTGGGGGCGCTGAAGCTTTCTTT.

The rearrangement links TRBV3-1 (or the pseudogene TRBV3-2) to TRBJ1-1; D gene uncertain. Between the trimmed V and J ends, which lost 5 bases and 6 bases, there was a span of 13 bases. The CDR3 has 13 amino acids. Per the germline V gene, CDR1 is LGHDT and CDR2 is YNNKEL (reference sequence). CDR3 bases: TGTGCCAGCAGCTCCCGGATCCCGGCTGAAGCTTTCTTT. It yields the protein CASSSRIPAEAFF.

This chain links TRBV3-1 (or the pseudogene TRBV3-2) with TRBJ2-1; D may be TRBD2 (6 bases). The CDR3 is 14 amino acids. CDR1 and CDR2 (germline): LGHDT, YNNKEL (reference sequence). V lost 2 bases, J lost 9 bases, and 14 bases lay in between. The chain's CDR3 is CASSQMQAAGEQFF. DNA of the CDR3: TGTGCCAGCAGCCAAATGCAGGCAGCGGGTGAGCAGTTCTTC.

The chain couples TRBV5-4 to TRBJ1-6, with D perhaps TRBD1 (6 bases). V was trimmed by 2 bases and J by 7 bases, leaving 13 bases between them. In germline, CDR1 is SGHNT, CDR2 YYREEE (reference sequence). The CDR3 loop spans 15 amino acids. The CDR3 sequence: CASSLPGQGNSPLHF. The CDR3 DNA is TGTGCCAGCAGCTTACCGGGACAAGGGAATTCACCCCTCCACTTT.

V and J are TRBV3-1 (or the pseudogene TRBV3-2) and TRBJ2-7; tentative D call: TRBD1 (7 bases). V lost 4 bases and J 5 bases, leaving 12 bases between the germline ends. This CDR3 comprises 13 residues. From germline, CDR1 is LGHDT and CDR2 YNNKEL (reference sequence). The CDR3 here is CASSRTRGDEQYF. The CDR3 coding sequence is TGTGCCAGCAGCCGAACCAGGGGGGACGAGCAGTACTTC.

CDR3 in DNA: TGTGCCAGTAGTATAGATAGGAGGTACGAGCAGTACTTC. Translation gives CASSIDRRYEQYF. This chain links TRBV19 with TRBJ2-7; a weak D match, TRBD2 (5 bases). The germline CDR1 and CDR2 sequences are LNHDA and SQIVND (reference sequence). The CDR3 is made up of 13 amino acids. V lost 0 bases and J lost 4, with 7 bases in between. The full variable domain, rest sourced from reference TRBV19 and TRBJ2-7, is DGGITQSPKYLFRKEGQNVTLSCEQNLNHDAMYWYRQDPGQGLRLIYYSQIVNDFQKGDIAEGYSVSREKKESFPLTVTSAQKNPTAFYLCASSIDRRYEQYFGPGTRLTVT.

CDR3 region: CASSFRDRGDQPQHF. CDR3 sequence (DNA): TGTGCCAGCAGCTTCAGGGACAGGGGAGATCAGCCCCAGCATTTT. The chain employs TRBV5-6 and TRBJ1-5; TRBD1 agrees at 10 bases. Germline lookup yields CDR1 SGHDT and CDR2 YYEEEE. The CDR3 is 15 residues long. Trimming removed 2 bases from V and 5 bases from J; junction bases left unmatched: 4. Full variable domain (rest looked up from reference TRBV5-6 and TRBJ1-5): DAGVTQSPTHLIKTRGQQVTLRCSPKSGHDTVSWYQQALGQGPQFIFQYYEEEERQRGNFPDRFSGHQFPNYSSELNVNALLLGDSALYLCASSFRDRGDQPQHFGDGTRLSIL.

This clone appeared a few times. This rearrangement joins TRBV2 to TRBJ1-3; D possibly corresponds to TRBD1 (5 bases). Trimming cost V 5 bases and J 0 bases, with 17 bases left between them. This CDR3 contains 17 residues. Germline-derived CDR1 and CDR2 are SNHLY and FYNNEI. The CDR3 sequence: CASSRDGLGSSGNTIYF. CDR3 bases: TGTGCCAGCAGTCGGGACGGCCTGGGGAGCTCTGGAAACACCATATATTTT.